Reported below is one TCR beta chain. The record originates from a study of blood T cell repertoires in COVID-19. At the level of the study: COVID-19 samples collected from the United States, Italy and Spain covered acute and convalescent phases. PBMCs, B-cell-depleted T cells, or T cells provided the cDNA or gDNA that made up the material.

Trimming left V 7 bases short and J 4 bases short, with 18 bases between. The CDR3 is 15 residues long. CDR1 and CDR2 (germline): MDHEN, SYDVKM. Study processing details: Amplification from reference gene primers served as the basis for estimated nucleated cell counts. Libraries were prepared by immunoSEQ multiplex PCR; TCRdb keeps only in-frame clonotypes and omits some of them. The D gene and trimming were derived from the DNA, and the V and J assignments and clone size from that table. The sample shows 60,000 to 65,000 clones, about 75% of them seen only once. Sequencing was done on a sample of peripheral blood. The source is a woman aged 80 or over with acute or convalescent COVID-19. The V and J genes are TRBV28 and TRBJ2-3; D is perhaps TRBD2 (7 bases). This CDR3 is CASTSSGGGSDTQYF. The CDR3 region has the DNA TGTGCCAGCACCTCTTCGGGGGGCGGGTCAGATACGCAGTATTTT.